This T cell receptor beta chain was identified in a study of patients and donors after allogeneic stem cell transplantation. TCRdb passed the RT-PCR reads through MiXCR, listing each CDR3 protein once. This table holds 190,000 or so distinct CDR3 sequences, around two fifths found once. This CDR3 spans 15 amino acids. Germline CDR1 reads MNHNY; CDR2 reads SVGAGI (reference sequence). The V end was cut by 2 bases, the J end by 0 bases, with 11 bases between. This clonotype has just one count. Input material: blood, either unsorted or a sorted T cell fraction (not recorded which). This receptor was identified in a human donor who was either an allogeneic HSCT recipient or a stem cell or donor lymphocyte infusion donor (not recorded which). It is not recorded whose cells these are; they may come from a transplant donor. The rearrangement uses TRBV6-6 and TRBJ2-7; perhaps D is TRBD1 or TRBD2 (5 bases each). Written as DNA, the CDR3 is TGTGCCAGCAGTTACCGGGGAACAGGCTCCTACGAGCAGTACTTC. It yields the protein CASSYRGTGSYEQYF.